Following are 12 T cell receptor beta chains from one sample sequenced in a study of T cells after yellow fever vaccination. One entry per CDR3 protein results from TCRdb running MiXCR on the 5' RACE reads. The table includes about 300,000 distinct CDR3 sequences, roughly 8.7% detected once. This specimen consisted of CD4+ T cells sorted from PBMCs, obtained 5 days after the yellow fever booster vaccination. These receptors originate from a man between 18 and 29 years old who received the YFV17D yellow fever vaccine.

The chain employs TRBV20-1 and TRBJ2-5; 7 nucleotides line up with TRBD1. The CDR3 consists of 13 residues. Per the germline V gene, CDR1 is DFQATT and CDR2 is SNEGSKA (reference sequence). Trimming removed 7 bases from V and 5 bases from J; junction bases left unmatched: 10. CDR3 sequence (DNA): TGCAGTGGCGACAGGGCGGGCGGGGAGACCCAGTACTTC. Protein: CSGDRAGGETQYF.

The V and J genes are TRBV18 and TRBJ2-1, with TRBD2 as a possible D gene (6 bases). Germline assignment: CDR1 KGHSH and CDR2 LQKENI. V was trimmed by 3 bases and J by 1 base, leaving 16 bases between them. There are 17 residues in the CDR3. Here the CDR3 DNA reads TGTGCCAGCTCACCGTCGAGCGGGTTGGGATCCTACAATGAGCAGTTCTTC. It codes for CASSPSSGLGSYNEQFF.

This clonotype was picked up a small number of times. This chain uses TRBV20-1 with TRBJ2-2; 7 bases are shared with TRBD2. Germline loops: CDR1 DFQATT, CDR2 SNEGSKA (reference sequence). The CDR3 loop spans 16 amino acids. V gave up 3 bases and J gave up 5 bases; unmatched junction bases: 12. The CDR3 here is CSARSSGRVGTGELFF. In DNA form, the CDR3 reads TGCAGTGCTAGGTCCTCGGGGAGGGTCGGTACCGGGGAGCTGTTTTTT.

The chain uses TRBV4-2 and TRBJ1-2; the D gene is possibly TRBD1 (5 bases). With 3 bases removed from V and 6 bases from J, the gap between germline ends came to 11 bases. The CDR3 totals 13 residues. Germline V gene data show CDR1 as LGHNA and CDR2 as YNFKEQ. CDR3 protein: CASSHSSRDGYTF. In DNA form, the CDR3 reads TGTGCCAGCAGCCATAGTAGCAGGGATGGCTACACCTTC.

The rearrangement links TRBV10-3 to TRBJ1-2, with TRBD1 matching over 7 bases. This CDR3 has 13 amino acids. V dropped 6 bases and J dropped 3; count of bases not matched to a gene: 4. CDR1 and CDR2 from the germline V gene are ENHRY and SYGVKD. DNA for the CDR3: TGTGCCATCAGAGCCGGGACAGACTATGGCTACACCTTC. It translates to CAIRAGTDYGYTF.

The rearrangement joins TRBV12-3 or TRBV12-4 to TRBJ1-3; D unresolved. The V gene lost 2 bases and the J gene lost 3 bases, with 2 bases spanning the gap. CDR3 length: 12 amino acids. The chain's CDR3 is CASSLIGNTIYF. CDR3 nucleotide sequence: TGTGCCAGCAGTTTAATTGGAAACACCATATATTTT.

This clonotype was observed a handful of times. The chain recombines TRBV3-1 with TRBJ2-7; 10 bases map to TRBD1. This CDR3 region has 15 residues. The germline CDR1 and CDR2 sequences are LGHDT and YNNKEL (reference sequence). Trimming cost V 3 bases and J 3 bases; bases outside gene matches: 5. CDR3 DNA: TGTGCCAGCAGCCAGGGGACAGGGGCGATCTACGAGCAGTACTTC. It yields the protein CASSQGTGAIYEQYF.

There are a few counts of this clonotype. This chain links TRBV24-1 with TRBJ1-2, with 9 bases aligning to TRBD1. The germline gives CDR1 KGHDR, CDR2 SFDVKD. The CDR3 extends over 14 amino acids. V lost 4 bases and J lost 4; bases outside the gene matches: 3. CDR3 sequence: CATSDSDRGYGYTF. DNA of the CDR3: TGTGCCACCAGTGACTCGGACAGGGGCTATGGCTACACCTTC.

The chain employs TRBV7-2 and TRBJ2-1, with D uncertain. The CDR3 covers 16 residues. Germline CDR1 reads SGHTA; CDR2 reads FQGNSA. Trimming took 2 bases from V and 0 from J, leaving 11 bases between them. The CDR3 protein is CASSLRARLSYNEQFF. CDR3 DNA sequence: TGTGCCAGCAGCTTAAGGGCTAGACTCTCCTACAATGAGCAGTTCTTC. Full variable domain (rest looked up from reference TRBV7-2 and TRBJ2-1): GAGVSQSPSNKVTEKGKDVELRCDPISGHTALYWYRQSLGQGLEFLIYFQGNSAPDKSGLPSDRFSAERTGGSVSTLTIQRTQQEDSAVYLCASSLRARLSYNEQFFGPGTRLTVL.

This clonotype has a handful of counts. The genes are TRBV6-1 and TRBJ1-4, with 10 bases aligning to TRBD1. The ends lost 8 bases at V and 8 bases at J; junction bases unmatched: 8. The CDR3 contains 14 residues. Germline-derived CDR1 and CDR2 are MNHNS and SASEGT. CDR3 sequence: CASGGTGAGEKLFF. DNA of the CDR3: TGTGCCAGCGGGGGGACAGGGGCAGGAGAAAAACTGTTTTTT.

The chain recombines TRBV7-2 with TRBJ2-5; maybe TRBD1 (6 bases). The CDR3 extends over 16 amino acids. V lost 5 bases and J 0 bases, leaving 16 bases between the germline ends. Germline CDR1 SGHTA, CDR2 FQGNSA. CDR3 in amino acids: CASSQLRGKYQETQYF. CDR3 sequence (DNA): TGTGCCAGCAGCCAACTGAGGGGGAAGTACCAAGAGACCCAGTACTTC.

This clonotype showed up many times. The chain recombines TRBV24-1 with TRBJ2-7; D uncertain. Germline CDR1 is KGHDR and CDR2 is SFDVKD. The CDR3 covers 16 residues. The ends were cut back, 1 base at V and 4 bases at J, with 16 bases in the middle. DNA of the CDR3: TGTGCCACCAGTGATTTACTACACCTGTATGAATACGAGCAGTACTTC. Its translation is CATSDLLHLYEYEQYF.